This T cell receptor (beta chain) came from a study of blood T cells in healthy people across ages. Study-wide points: A strong correlation between TCR beta diversity and naive T cell percentage was seen. Underestimates were what the diversity estimates from one million T cells were considered to be. Aged donors had fewer naive CD4+ cells and lower diversity than long-lived donors. With age, beta diversity per million T cells declined roughly linearly, significantly by 40.

Trimming cost V 8 bases and J 3 bases, with 16 bases left between them. Per the germline V gene, CDR1 is MNHEY and CDR2 is SVGEGT. This CDR3 spans 14 amino acids. Primers used in a second PCR of roughly 7 to 12 cycles were a sample-barcoded 5' primer and a J-beta primer mix. A single record per CDR3 protein comes from TCRdb applying MiXCR to the 5' RACE reads. The repertoire has almost 800,000 distinct CDR3 sequences, about 62% of them found once; the top ten carry 20% to 25%. Concerning this clonotype: Antigen: not known.

This TCR was recovered from a man aged 25 to 40 in good health. This rearrangement joins TRBV6-2 or TRBV6-3 to TRBJ2-5; tentatively, D is TRBD1 or TRBD2 (5 bases each). Sequencing was done on a sample of blood. The CDR3 nucleotides are TGTGCCAGCGGAGAGGCAGGGCGGGAAGAGACCCAGTACTTC. It translates to CASGEAGREETQYF.